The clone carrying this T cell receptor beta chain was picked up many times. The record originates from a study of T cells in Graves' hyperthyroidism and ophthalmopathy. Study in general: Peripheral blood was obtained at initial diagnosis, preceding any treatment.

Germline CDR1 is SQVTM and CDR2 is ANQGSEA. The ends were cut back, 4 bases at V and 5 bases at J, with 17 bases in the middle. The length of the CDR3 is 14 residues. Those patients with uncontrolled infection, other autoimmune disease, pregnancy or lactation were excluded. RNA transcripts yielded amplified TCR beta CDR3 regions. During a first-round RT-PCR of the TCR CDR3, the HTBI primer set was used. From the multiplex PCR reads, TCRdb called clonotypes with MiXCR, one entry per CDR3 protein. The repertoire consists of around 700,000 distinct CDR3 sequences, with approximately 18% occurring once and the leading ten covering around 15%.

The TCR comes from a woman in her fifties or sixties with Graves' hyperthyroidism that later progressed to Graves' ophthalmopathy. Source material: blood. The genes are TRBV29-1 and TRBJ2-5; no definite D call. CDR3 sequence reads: CSVALTPRRETQYF. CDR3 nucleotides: TGCAGCGTTGCATTGACACCCAGGCGGGAGACCCAGTACTTC.